This T cell receptor (beta chain) emerged from a study of cytomegalovirus exposure and HLA in healthy donors. The study ran its PCR with 60 Vbeta and 13 Jbeta primers. Original analysis: Approximately 72 million unique TCR beta chains, about 11 million of them shared, were counted by a later analysis. The table came from immunoSEQ multiplex PCR; TCRdb's copy has only in-frame clones and leaves some out. V and J calls plus clone size are reproduced from that table; the DNA served to infer D and trimming. The table includes 150,000 to 200,000 clones, 60% to 80% detected once. The CDR3 sequence is 18 residues long. Germline V gene sequence: CDR1 SGHTA, CDR2 FQGNSA. J lost 5 bases, V lost 3 bases, and 16 bases had no gene match. In this sample, this clone turned up a few times.

The material sequenced was PBMCs. The rearrangement uses TRBV7-2 and TRBJ2-5, with TRBD2 identical over 9 bases. This TCR derives from a female donor in good health and CMV-seronegative. The CDR3 DNA reads as TGTGCCAGCAGCTTGGGGGGGGCTAGCGGGGCTCCCTCGGAGACCCAGTACTTC. Protein: CASSLGGASGAPSETQYF.